This T cell receptor beta chain was sequenced for a study of beta chain features in type 1 diabetes (dated by TCRdb to 2016 to 2019). A note on the overall study: Mean age, gender distribution, total cell number and subset yield did not differ between patients and healthy donors. A total of about 100,000,000 sorted cells were examined across all samples, and RNA yield correlated strongly with the number of cells per subset. In the study, TCRB repertoires of sorted circulating CD4+ T cell subsets from recently diagnosed type 1 diabetes patients were compared with those of matched healthy donors. Regulatory and stem cell-like memory subsets were obtained from only 8 patients and about 8 healthy donors, while naive and central memory subsets were obtained from all 30 or so donors.

This clone was seen only a few times. Its target antigen remains unknown. Within one base of it there is no much larger clone, and no base qualities were kept. A single peripheral blood draw of approximately 110 mL on average was collected from each donor into heparinised tubes. Using a panel that included CD45RO, CCR7, CD25, CD127, CD95 and CD27, naive, central memory, regulatory and stem cell-like memory CD4+ T cells were sorted on a BD FACSAria II. Purity was above 95% for every sorted population. PBMCs were separated immediately by Lymphoprep density gradient centrifugation and were stained directly, without being cultured. To minimize batch effects, samples were stained and sorted in pairs, one healthy donor with one patient per experiment. From cysteine to phenylalanine, the CDR3 is 16 amino acids long. Only CDR3 DNA remains: 48 bases, in frame from the first base. The V and J ends are trimmed by 2 bases and 4 bases, leaving 15 bases between them. The germline V gene supplies CDR1 KGHSH and CDR2 LQKENI.

All of the isolated RNA was reverse transcribed with the High Capacity cDNA Reverse Transcription Kit, so expressed TCRB transcripts were sequenced. Deep immunoSEQ sequencing was applied to naive, central memory and regulatory T cell samples, giving an average of about 3.8 million total reads per sample. Sorted cells were lysed in RLT buffer and RNA was extracted with DNase-treated RNeasy Micro or Mini kits, depending on cell number. Each cell subset was processed on its own to prevent cross-contamination, while patient and healthy donor samples were processed together. TCRB sequences were amplified from cDNA with the immunoSEQ multiplex PCR, producing 87-bp fragments spanning the CDR3 region. Amplicons were sequenced on the Illumina HiSeq platform. Turning to the authors' computational methods: PCR bias was corrected computationally using synthetic template baselines, and reads within Hamming distance 2 were collapsed, with unmergeable singletons discarded. Reads were aligned against IMGT so that V, D and J genes, CDR3 length and insertions or deletions at six rearrangement sites could be assigned. Within each subset, clonotype counts were normalized to the number of sorted cells before true diversity and Gini coefficients were calculated with the tcR R package. The overlap coefficient, calculated on TCRB nucleotide sequences, was used to quantify repertoire sharing. This is the immuneACCESS table as TCRdb keeps it, with only in-frame sequences that have V and J called. A part of the clones is gone; compared with another copy, unresolved V genes explain less than half, and the rest is unexplained. V and J calls and clone size come straight from that table; D and trimming were deduced from the DNA. The sample table holds 95,000 to 110,000 clones, of which 25% to 30% were seen once. The top ten clonotypes cover under 0.55% of the sample.

Points the paper makes about the study in general: Shorter templates might be favored by PCR, yet because patient and control samples were amplified and corrected together, any such skew would affect both groups equally. Sequencing cDNA rather than genomic DNA could over-represent highly expressing activated cells, although activation and CD3 levels did not differ between groups. At VDJ recombination sites, type 1 diabetes patients had fewer insertions and more deleted nucleotides, which implies abnormalities in thymic rearrangement. Because the HLA sub-analyses included only small numbers of individuals, any influence of HLA type on TCRB rearrangement was left unresolved. Naive, central memory and regulatory TCRB repertoires appeared to be more similar among patients than among healthy donors. In all four CD4+ subsets, TCRB CDR3 length was moderately but significantly shorter in type 1 diabetes patients.

The sequencing input was central memory CD4+ T cells from blood. The sequence derives from a woman between 18 and 29 years old with type 1 diabetes. The chain joins TRBV18 to TRBJ2-1; the D segment could be TRBD2, given 5 matching bases. The CDR3 region: CASSPKRASQYNEQFF. The DNA sequence follows: TGTGCCAGCTCACCAAAGAGGGCTAGCCAGTACAATGAGCAGTTCTTC.